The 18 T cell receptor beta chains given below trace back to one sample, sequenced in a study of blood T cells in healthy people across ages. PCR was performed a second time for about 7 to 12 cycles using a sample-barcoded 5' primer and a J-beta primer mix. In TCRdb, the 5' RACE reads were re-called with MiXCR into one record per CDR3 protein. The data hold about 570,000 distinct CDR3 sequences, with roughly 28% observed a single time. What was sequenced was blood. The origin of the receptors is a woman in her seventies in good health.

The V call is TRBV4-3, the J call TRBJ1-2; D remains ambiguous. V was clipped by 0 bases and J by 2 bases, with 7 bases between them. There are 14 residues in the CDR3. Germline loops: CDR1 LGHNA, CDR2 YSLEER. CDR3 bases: TGCGCCAGCAGCCAAGATATGGGAAACTATGGCTACACCTTC. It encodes CASSQDMGNYGYTF.

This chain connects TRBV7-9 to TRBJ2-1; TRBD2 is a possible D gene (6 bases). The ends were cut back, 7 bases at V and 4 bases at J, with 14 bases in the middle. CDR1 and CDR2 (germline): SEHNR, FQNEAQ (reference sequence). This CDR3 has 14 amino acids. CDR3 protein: CASISAGPYNEQFF. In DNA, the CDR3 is TGTGCCAGCATCTCGGCGGGACCATACAATGAGCAGTTCTTC. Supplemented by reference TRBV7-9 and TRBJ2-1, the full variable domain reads DTGVSQNPRHKITKRGQNVTFRCDPISEHNRLYWYRQTLGQGPEFLTYFQNEAQLEKSRLLSDRFSAERPKGSFSTLEIQRTEQGDSAMYLCASISAGPYNEQFFGPGTRLTVL.

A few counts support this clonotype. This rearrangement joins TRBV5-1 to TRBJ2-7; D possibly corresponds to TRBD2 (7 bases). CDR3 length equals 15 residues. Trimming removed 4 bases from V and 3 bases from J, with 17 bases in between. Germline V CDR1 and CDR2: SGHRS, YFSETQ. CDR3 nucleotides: TGCGCCAGCAGCCAACAAGCGGGACAATACTACGAGCAGTACTTC. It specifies CASSQQAGQYYEQYF.

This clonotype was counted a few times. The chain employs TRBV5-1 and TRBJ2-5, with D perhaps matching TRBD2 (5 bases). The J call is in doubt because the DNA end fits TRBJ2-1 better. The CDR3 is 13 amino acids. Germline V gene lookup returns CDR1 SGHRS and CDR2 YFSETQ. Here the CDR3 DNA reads TGCGCCAGCAGCGACACTAGAAGCAATGAGCAGTTCTTC. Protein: CASSDTRSNEQFF.

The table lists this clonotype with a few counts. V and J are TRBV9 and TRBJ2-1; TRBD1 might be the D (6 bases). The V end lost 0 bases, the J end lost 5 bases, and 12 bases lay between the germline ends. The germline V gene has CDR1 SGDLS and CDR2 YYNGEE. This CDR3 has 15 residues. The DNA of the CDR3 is TGTGCCAGCAGCGTAGCTTTGGACAGCCACAATGAGCAGTTCTTC. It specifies CASSVALDSHNEQFF.

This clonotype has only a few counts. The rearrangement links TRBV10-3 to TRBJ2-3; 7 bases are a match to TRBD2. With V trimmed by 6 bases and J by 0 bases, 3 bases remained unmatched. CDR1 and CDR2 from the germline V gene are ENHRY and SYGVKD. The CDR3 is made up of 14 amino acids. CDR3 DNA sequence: TGTGCCATCAGGAAGCGGGGAAGCACAGATACGCAGTATTTT. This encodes CAIRKRGSTDTQYF.

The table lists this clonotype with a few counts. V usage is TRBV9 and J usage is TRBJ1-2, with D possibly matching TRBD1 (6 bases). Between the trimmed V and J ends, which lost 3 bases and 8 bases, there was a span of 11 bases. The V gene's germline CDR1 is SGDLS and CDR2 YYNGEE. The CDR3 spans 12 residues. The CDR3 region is CASSGGGNGYTF. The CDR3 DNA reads TGTGCCAGCAGCGGAGGGGGGAACGGCTACACCTTC. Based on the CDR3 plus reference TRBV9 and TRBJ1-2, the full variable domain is DSGVTQTPKHLITATGQRVTLRCSPRSGDLSVYWYQQSLDQGLQFLIQYYNGEERAKGNILERFSAQQFPDLHSELNLSSLELGDSALYFCASSGGGNGYTFGSGTRLTVV.

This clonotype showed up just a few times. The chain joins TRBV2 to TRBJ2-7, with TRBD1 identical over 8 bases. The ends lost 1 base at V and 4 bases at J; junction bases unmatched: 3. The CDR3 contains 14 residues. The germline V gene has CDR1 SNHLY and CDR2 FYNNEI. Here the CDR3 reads CASSEEQGVYEQYF. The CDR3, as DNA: TGTGCCAGCAGTGAAGAACAGGGGGTTTACGAGCAGTACTTC.

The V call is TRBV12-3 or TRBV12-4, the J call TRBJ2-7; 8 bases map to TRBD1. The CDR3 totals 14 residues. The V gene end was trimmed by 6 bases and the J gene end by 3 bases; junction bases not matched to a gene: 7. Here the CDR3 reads CASRRTGHHYEQYF. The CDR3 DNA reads TGTGCCAGCAGGAGGACAGGGCACCACTACGAGCAGTACTTC.

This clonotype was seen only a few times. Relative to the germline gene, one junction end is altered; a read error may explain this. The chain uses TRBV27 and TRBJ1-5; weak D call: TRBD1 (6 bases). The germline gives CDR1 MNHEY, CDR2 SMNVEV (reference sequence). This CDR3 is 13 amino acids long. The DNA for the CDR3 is TGTGCCAGCAGTTTATCGGCTTTTGTAGGACAGAGATTT. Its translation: CASSLSAFVGQRF.

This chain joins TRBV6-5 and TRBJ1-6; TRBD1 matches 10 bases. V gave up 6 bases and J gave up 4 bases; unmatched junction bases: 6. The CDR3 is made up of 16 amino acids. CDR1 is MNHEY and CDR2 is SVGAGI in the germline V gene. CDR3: CASRYRDRGYNSPLHF. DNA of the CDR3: TGTGCCAGCAGATACCGGGACAGGGGTTATAATTCACCCCTCCACTTT.

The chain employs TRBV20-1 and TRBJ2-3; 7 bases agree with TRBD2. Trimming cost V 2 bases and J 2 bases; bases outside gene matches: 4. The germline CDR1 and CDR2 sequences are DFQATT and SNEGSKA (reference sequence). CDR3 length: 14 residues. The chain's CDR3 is CSARSGGATDTQYF. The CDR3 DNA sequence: TGCAGTGCTAGATCGGGGGGAGCCACAGATACGCAGTATTTT.

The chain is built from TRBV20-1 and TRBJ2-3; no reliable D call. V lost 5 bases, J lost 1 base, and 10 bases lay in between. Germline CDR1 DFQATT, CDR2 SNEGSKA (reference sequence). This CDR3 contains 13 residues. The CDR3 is CSAGVTGTDTQYF. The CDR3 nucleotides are TGCAGTGCTGGAGTTACGGGCACAGATACGCAGTATTTT.

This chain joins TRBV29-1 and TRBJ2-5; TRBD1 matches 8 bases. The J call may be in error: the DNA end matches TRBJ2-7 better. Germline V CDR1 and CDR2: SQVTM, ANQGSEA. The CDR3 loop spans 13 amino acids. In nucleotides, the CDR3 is TGCAGCGTGTTCTTTGGACAGGGTAGCGAGCAGTACTTC. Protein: CSVFFGQGSEQYF.

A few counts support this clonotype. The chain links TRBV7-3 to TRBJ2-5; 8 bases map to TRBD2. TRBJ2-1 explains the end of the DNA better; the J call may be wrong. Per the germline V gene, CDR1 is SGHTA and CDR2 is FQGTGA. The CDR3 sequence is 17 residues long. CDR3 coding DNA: TGTGCCAGCAGCTTAGGTATTCGGGGGGGAGTATACAATGAGCAGTTCTTC. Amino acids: CASSLGIRGGVYNEQFF.

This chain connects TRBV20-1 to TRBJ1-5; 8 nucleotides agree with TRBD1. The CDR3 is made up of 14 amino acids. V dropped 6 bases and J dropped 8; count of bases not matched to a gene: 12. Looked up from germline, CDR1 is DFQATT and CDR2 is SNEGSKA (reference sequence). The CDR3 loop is CSAATGDVGEPQHF. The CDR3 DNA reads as TGCAGTGCAGCGACAGGGGACGTTGGTGAGCCCCAGCATTTT.

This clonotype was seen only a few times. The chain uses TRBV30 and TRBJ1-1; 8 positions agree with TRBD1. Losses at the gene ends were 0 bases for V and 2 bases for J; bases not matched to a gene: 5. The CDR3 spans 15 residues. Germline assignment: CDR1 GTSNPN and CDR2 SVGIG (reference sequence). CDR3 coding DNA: TGTGCCTGGAGTGTACTCGGGACAGGAAACACTGAAGCTTTCTTT. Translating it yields CAWSVLGTGNTEAFF. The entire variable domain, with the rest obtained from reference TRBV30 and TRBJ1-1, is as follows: SQTIHQWPATLVQPVGSPLSLECTVEGTSNPNLYWYRQAAGRGLQLLFYSVGIGQISSEVPQNLSASRPQDRQFILSSKKLLLSDSGFYLCAWSVLGTGNTEAFFGQGTRLTVV.

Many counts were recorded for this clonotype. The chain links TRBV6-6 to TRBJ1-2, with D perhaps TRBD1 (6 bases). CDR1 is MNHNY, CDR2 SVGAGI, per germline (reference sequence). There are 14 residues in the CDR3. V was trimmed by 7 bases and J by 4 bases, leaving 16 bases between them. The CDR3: CASTRTDNLYGYTF. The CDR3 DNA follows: TGTGCCAGCACCCGGACAGATAACCTCTATGGCTACACCTTC.